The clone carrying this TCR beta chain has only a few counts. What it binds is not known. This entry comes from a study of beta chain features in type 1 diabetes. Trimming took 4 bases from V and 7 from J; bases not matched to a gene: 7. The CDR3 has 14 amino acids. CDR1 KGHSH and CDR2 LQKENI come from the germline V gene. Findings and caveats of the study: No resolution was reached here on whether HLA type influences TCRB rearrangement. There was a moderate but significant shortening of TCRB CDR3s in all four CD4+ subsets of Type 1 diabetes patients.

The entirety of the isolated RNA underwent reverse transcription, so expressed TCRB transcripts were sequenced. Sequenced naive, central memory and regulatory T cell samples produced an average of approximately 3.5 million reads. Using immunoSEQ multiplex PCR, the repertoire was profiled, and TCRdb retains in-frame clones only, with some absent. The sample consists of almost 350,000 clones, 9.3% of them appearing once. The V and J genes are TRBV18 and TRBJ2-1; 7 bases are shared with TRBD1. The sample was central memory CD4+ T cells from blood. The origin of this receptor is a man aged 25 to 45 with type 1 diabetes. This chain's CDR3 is CASSLSDRKNEQFF. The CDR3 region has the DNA TGTGCCAGCTCACTTTCGGACAGGAAGAATGAGCAGTTCTTC.